The 14 T cell receptor beta chains in this list originate from one sample, sequenced in a study of blood T cell repertoires in COVID-19. The assay was immunoSEQ multiplex PCR, and TCRdb's table has in-frame clones only and misses some. The sample holds about 84,000 clones, 70% to 75% seen once. Sequencing was performed on peripheral blood. The receptors were sampled from a middle-aged man with active or convalescent COVID-19.

The table lists this clone with a few counts. The rearrangement joins TRBV19 to TRBJ1-5, with D perhaps matching TRBD1 (6 bases). The CDR3 consists of 16 residues. V lost 4 bases to trimming and J lost 7 bases, with 20 bases between them. Germline V lookup: CDR1 LNHDA, CDR2 SQIVND (reference sequence). The CDR3 loop reads CASSTAREGEGQPQHF. Here the CDR3 DNA reads TGTGCCAGTAGTACCGCCAGGGAGGGGGAAGGACAGCCCCAGCATTTT. Full variable domain (missing parts from reference TRBV19 and TRBJ1-5): DGGITQSPKYLFRKEGQNVTLSCEQNLNHDAMYWYRQDPGQGLRLIYYSQIVNDFQKGDIAEGYSVSREKKESFPLTVTSAQKNPTAFYLCASSTAREGEGQPQHFGDGTRLSIL.

The V call is TRBV12-3 or TRBV12-4, the J call TRBJ2-7; the D is unclear. Trimming removed 7 bases from V and 2 bases from J, with 12 bases in between. There are 13 residues in the CDR3. This CDR3 is CASNFQNAYEQYF. The DNA of the CDR3 is TGTGCCAGCAATTTCCAGAATGCCTACGAGCAGTACTTC.

The rearrangement links TRBV12-3 or TRBV12-4 to TRBJ1-2; TRBD1 might be the D (5 bases). This CDR3 is 13 amino acids long. Trimming left V 7 bases short and J 7 bases short, with 16 bases between. The CDR3 DNA is TGTGCCAGCACCCTACAGGAAGCCCCTGGCTACACCTTC. Amino acids: CASTLQEAPGYTF.

The CDR3 is CASKPGQGSFANTGELFF. CDR3 in DNA: TGTGCCAGCAAGCCGGGACAGGGTTCGTTCGCGAACACCGGGGAGCTGTTTTTT. The J gene is TRBJ2-2, the V gene TRBV7-8, with 9 bases fitting TRBD1. This CDR3 has 18 amino acids. V lost 7 bases, J lost 0 bases, and 12 bases stayed unmatched. Germline V lookup: CDR1 SGHVS, CDR2 FQNEAQ.

The chain uses TRBV2 and TRBJ2-1; 7 bases fit TRBD1. Germline loops: CDR1 SNHLY, CDR2 FYNNEI. The CDR3 totals 15 residues. After removal of 6 bases from V and 5 bases from J, the junction contained 10 bases not matched to a gene. In DNA form, the CDR3 reads TGTGCCAGCAGCCCGAACAGGGGTGGACACAATGAGCAGTTCTTC. It translates to CASSPNRGGHNEQFF.

The chain is built from TRBV3-1 (or the pseudogene TRBV3-2) and TRBJ2-1; 9 nucleotides match TRBD2. The V gene's germline CDR1 is LGHDT and CDR2 YNNKEL (reference sequence). Trimming cost V 5 bases and J 3 bases; bases outside gene matches: 8. The length of the CDR3 is 16 residues. The CDR3 sequence: CASSSRVAGVYNEQFF. CDR3 DNA sequence: TGTGCCAGCAGCTCCCGAGTAGCGGGGGTCTACAATGAGCAGTTCTTC.

The chain is built from TRBV7-8 and TRBJ1-3; D is uncertain. This CDR3 is 12 amino acids long. With 5 bases removed from V and 8 bases from J, the gap between germline ends came to 10 bases. Germline CDR1 and CDR2: SGHVS and FQNEAQ. The CDR3 loop is CASSPSFDTIYF. For the CDR3, the DNA is TGTGCCAGCAGCCCCAGTTTTGACACCATATATTTT.

The gene calls are TRBV3-1 (or the pseudogene TRBV3-2) and TRBJ2-2; possible D gene TRBD2, 7 bases. Trimming took 4 bases from V and 4 from J, leaving 16 bases between them. Looked up from germline, CDR1 is LGHDT and CDR2 is YNNKEL (reference sequence). This CDR3 spans 16 amino acids. CDR3 protein: CASSLMGGRGTGELFF. CDR3 in DNA: TGTGCCAGCAGCCTGATGGGGGGGCGAGGCACCGGGGAGCTGTTTTTT.

The genes are TRBV7-2 and TRBJ1-6, with TRBD1 as a possible D gene (5 bases). Germline CDR1 SGHTA, CDR2 FQGNSA. V lost 2 bases and J 4 bases, leaving 12 bases between the germline ends. The CDR3 sequence is 16 residues long. Here the CDR3 DNA reads TGTGCCAGCAGCTTAATAGGGGCAGATTATAATTCACCCCTCCACTTT. Protein sequence: CASSLIGADYNSPLHF.

This clone was picked up a small number of times. The rearrangement joins TRBV20-1 to TRBJ2-7; 10 nucleotides line up with TRBD2. Trimming at V came to 3 bases and at J to 5 bases, leaving 16 bases not matched to a gene. The germline CDR1 and CDR2 sequences are DFQATT and SNEGSKA (reference sequence). The CDR3 is 17 amino acids. The CDR3 is CSASGGSGGYNPNEQYF. DNA of the CDR3: TGCAGTGCTAGTGGGGGTAGCGGGGGGTATAACCCCAACGAGCAGTACTTC.

The chain links TRBV3-1 (or the pseudogene TRBV3-2) to TRBJ1-5, with D perhaps matching TRBD1 (6 bases). The CDR3 is 14 residues long. The ends were cut back, 4 bases at V and 7 bases at J, with 14 bases in the middle. Germline V gene sequence: CDR1 LGHDT, CDR2 YNNKEL (reference sequence). The CDR3 region has the DNA TGTGCCAGCAGCCTAGGGGGGGTCGGACAGCCCCAGCATTTT. As protein: CASSLGGVGQPQHF.

The chain recombines TRBV9 with TRBJ1-4; TRBD1 matches at 11 bases. The trim removed 3 bases at V and 8 bases at J, leaving 9 bases unmatched. Germline V gene lookup returns CDR1 SGDLS and CDR2 YYNGEE. There are 16 residues in the CDR3. CDR3 bases: TGTGCCAGCAGCGGATACGGACAGGGGGCGCGAGAAAAACTGTTTTTT. This sequence encodes CASSGYGQGAREKLFF.

The rearrangement uses TRBV12-5 and TRBJ1-5; D might be TRBD1 (6 bases). This CDR3 has 15 amino acids. The germline V gene encodes CDR1 LGHNT and CDR2 FRNRAP. Trimming took off 2 bases at V and 7 bases at J, with 15 bases between the two ends. CDR3 in DNA: TGTGCTAGTGGTTTGTGGTTAACAGGGAAACAGCCCCAGCATTTT. Translating gives CASGLWLTGKQPQHF.

The sample holds a few counts of this clone. CDR3 sequence reads: CASSQNTEQYF. DNA for the CDR3: TGTGCCAGCAGCCAGAACACCGAGCAGTACTTC. This chain links TRBV3-1 (or the pseudogene TRBV3-2) with TRBJ2-7; unclear D gene. V was trimmed by 3 bases and J by 6 bases, leaving 6 bases between them. This CDR3 is 11 amino acids long. Germline CDR1 is LGHDT and CDR2 is YNNKEL (reference sequence).